Each of the 28 T cell receptor beta chains below was sequenced from the same sample in a study of blood T cell repertoires in COVID-19. TCRdb's copy holds only in-frame clones and misses some; the assay was immunoSEQ multiplex PCR. The top ten hold about 8.9% of the sample, which has around 140,000 clones, roughly 84% seen once. Sequenced sample: peripheral blood. Source of these receptors: a man aged 25-40 years with COVID-19, enrolled during active disease.

J is TRBJ2-5 and V is TRBV7-2; 10 bases map to TRBD2. The germline V gene has CDR1 SGHTA and CDR2 FQGNSA. The CDR3 is 14 residues long. V shed 5 bases and J 7 bases; nucleotides not matched to a gene: 7. Here the CDR3 reads CASSAAGGPGTQYF. CDR3 in DNA: TGTGCCAGCAGCGCAGCGGGAGGGCCGGGGACCCAGTACTTC.

The chain joins TRBV28 to TRBJ2-7; 7 nucleotides line up with TRBD2. The CDR3 covers 14 residues. Germline values: CDR1 MDHEN, CDR2 SYDVKM. With 5 bases clipped from V and 0 bases from J, the junction kept 4 bases outside the gene matches. Here the CDR3 reads CASSIWGGSYEQYF. In DNA form, the CDR3 reads TGTGCCAGCAGTATTTGGGGGGGCTCCTACGAGCAGTACTTC.

The chain links TRBV7-6 to TRBJ1-1, with 7 bases fitting TRBD1. This CDR3 is built from 14 residues. The J segment lost 2 bases and the V segment lost 4 bases, leaving 4 bases of the junction unmatched. CDR1 is SGHVS, CDR2 FNYEAQ, per germline. The CDR3 is CASSSQGPNTEAFF. In DNA form, the CDR3 reads TGTGCCAGCAGCTCACAGGGGCCCAACACTGAAGCTTTCTTT.

This sequence joins TRBV15 and TRBJ2-7, with 7 bases aligning to TRBD1. In germline, CDR1 is LNHNV, CDR2 YYDKDF (reference sequence). The CDR3 runs 14 residues. After removal of 3 bases from V and 1 base from J, the junction contained 3 bases not matched to a gene. CDR3 DNA: TGTGCCACCAGCAGGGGGGACAGATCCTACGAGCAGTACTTC. Its protein is CATSRGDRSYEQYF.

The V and J genes are TRBV7-3 and TRBJ2-1; D is possibly TRBD1 (6 bases). CDR3 length equals 16 residues. The germline gives CDR1 SGHTA, CDR2 FQGTGA. Trimming left V 4 bases short and J 0 bases short, with 13 bases between. The CDR3: CASSSSGVGSYNEQFF. In nucleotides, the CDR3 is TGTGCCAGCAGCTCTTCAGGGGTGGGCTCCTACAATGAGCAGTTCTTC.

This chain joins TRBV6-5 and TRBJ2-2, with D possibly TRBD1 on 5 matching bases. Trimming removed 2 bases at V and 3 bases at J, with 10 bases between. Germline-derived CDR1 and CDR2 are MNHEY and SVGAGI. The CDR3 totals 15 residues. CDR3 coding DNA: TGTGCCAGCAGTTACAGCACAGGCCACACCGGGGAGCTGTTTTTT. This codes for CASSYSTGHTGELFF.

The V and J genes are TRBV5-1 and TRBJ2-7, with D hard to call. Trimming left V 0 bases short and J 3 bases short, with 7 bases between. Germline V gene sequence: CDR1 SGHRS, CDR2 YFSETQ. The CDR3 loop spans 13 amino acids. CDR3 DNA sequence: TGCGCCAGCAGCTTGGCCGGGTACTACGAGCAGTACTTC. As protein: CASSLAGYYEQYF. The full variable domain, completed using reference TRBV5-1 and TRBJ2-7, is KAGVTQTPRYLIKTRGQQVTLSCSPISGHRSVSWYQQTPGQGLQFLFEYFSETQRNKGNFPGRFSGRQFSNSRSEMNVSTLELGDSALYLCASSLAGYYEQYFGPGTRLTVT.

In this sample, this clone turned up a few times. The rearrangement uses TRBV9 and TRBJ1-5; no reliable D call. The CDR3 spans 14 residues. Germline CDR1 reads SGDLS; CDR2 reads YYNGEE. The ends were cut back, 0 bases at V and 1 base at J, with 5 bases in the middle. CDR3 amino acids: CASSVAGSNQPQHF. CDR3 coding DNA: TGTGCCAGCAGCGTAGCGGGAAGCAATCAGCCCCAGCATTTT.

The V and J genes are TRBV19 and TRBJ1-2; D is ambiguous. CDR1 and CDR2 from the germline V gene are LNHDA and SQIVND (reference sequence). Trimming removed 5 bases from V and 7 bases from J, with 14 bases in between. The CDR3 runs to 13 residues. The CDR3 spells CASSLGRRAGYTF. The CDR3, as DNA: TGTGCCAGTAGTCTGGGCCGCCGAGCTGGCTACACCTTC.

This chain joins TRBV5-1 and TRBJ1-1, with D maybe TRBD1 (6 bases). The V gene's germline CDR1 is SGHRS and CDR2 YFSETQ. This CDR3 is 14 amino acids long. V gave up 4 bases and J gave up 7 bases, with 17 bases separating them. The CDR3 reads CASSPYKGGFEAFF. CDR3 nucleotides: TGCGCCAGCAGCCCCTATAAGGGGGGGTTTGAAGCTTTCTTT.

The chain carries TRBV7-3 and TRBJ1-2; the match to TRBD1 covers 11 bases. CDR3 size: 14 residues. V was pared by 1 base and J by 6 bases, with 1 base of the junction left unmatched. Per germline, CDR1 SGHTA and CDR2 FQGTGA. Written as DNA, the CDR3 is TGTGCCAGCAGCTTAATGGGACAGGGGGATGGCTACACCTTC. Encoded protein: CASSLMGQGDGYTF.

In DNA, the CDR3 is TGTGCCAGCAGCCCCCAGTCCTTACGCACGGGAAACACCATATATTTT. This translates into CASSPQSLRTGNTIYF. The J gene is TRBJ1-3, the V gene TRBV7-6; no clear D gene. The length of the CDR3 is 16 residues. Per the germline V gene, CDR1 is SGHVS and CDR2 is FNYEAQ. Trimming took 5 bases from V and 4 from J, leaving 18 bases between them.

The CDR3 here is CASSLSGPTEAFF. Written as DNA, the CDR3 is TGTGCCAGCAGCCTATCAGGGCCCACTGAAGCTTTCTTT. The rearrangement links TRBV11-1 to TRBJ1-1, with D possibly matching TRBD1 (5 bases). Per the germline V gene, CDR1 is SGHAT and CDR2 is FQDESV (reference sequence). Trimming left V 5 bases short and J 4 bases short, with 11 bases between. The CDR3 extends over 13 amino acids.

The J gene is TRBJ2-7, the V gene TRBV5-4; D is perhaps TRBD2 (6 bases). Germline V gene sequence: CDR1 SGHNT, CDR2 YYREEE (reference sequence). V lost 4 bases and J 3 bases, leaving 17 bases between the germline ends. The CDR3 runs to 15 residues. CDR3 sequence: CASSRWGETGYEQYF. The CDR3 DNA reads as TGTGCCAGCAGCCGATGGGGGGAAACGGGCTACGAGCAGTACTTC.

This sequence joins TRBV29-1 and TRBJ2-1; D is perhaps TRBD2 (6 bases). The germline V and J ends were trimmed by 4 bases and 9 bases, with 16 bases remaining between them. This CDR3 is built from 13 residues. Looked up from germline, CDR1 is SQVTM and CDR2 is ANQGSEA. This CDR3 reads CSVARGIGREQFF. The CDR3 coding sequence is TGCAGCGTTGCACGGGGGATCGGGCGTGAGCAGTTCTTC.

J is TRBJ2-7 and V is TRBV5-3; D may be TRBD2 (6 bases). TRBV5-3 is an open reading frame whose function is uncertain. V lost 3 bases and J lost 7, with 8 bases in between. The CDR3 has 11 residues. The CDR3 DNA is TGTGCCAGAAGCTGCCGGGGGGAGCAGTACTTC. Its protein product is CARSCRGEQYF.

The rearrangement joins TRBV28 to TRBJ1-3, with TRBD1 matching 7 bases. V lost 10 bases to trimming and J lost 8 bases; unmatched junction nucleotides: 8. Germline CDR1 and CDR2: MDHEN and SYDVKM. The CDR3 extends over 12 amino acids. Written as DNA, the CDR3 is TGTGCCACCGCAAACAGGGGCGACACCATATATTTT. Its translation is CATANRGDTIYF. The full variable domain, completed using reference TRBV28 and TRBJ1-3, is DVKVTQSSRYLVKRTGEKVFLECVQDMDHENMFWYRQDPGLGLRLIYFSYDVKMKEKGDIPEGYSVSREKKERFSLILESASTNQTSMYLCATANRGDTIYFGEGSWLTVV.

The V and J genes are TRBV2 and TRBJ2-7; D gene uncertain. CDR1 is SNHLY and CDR2 is FYNNEI in the germline V gene. Trimming took off 8 bases at V and 0 bases at J, with 5 bases between the two ends. The CDR3 is 11 amino acids. CDR3 sequence reads: CASGDSYEQYF. CDR3 sequence (DNA): TGTGCCAGCGGAGACTCCTACGAGCAGTACTTC.

This chain joins TRBV3-1 (or the pseudogene TRBV3-2) and TRBJ2-1, with TRBD2 identical over 13 bases. The CDR3 has 15 amino acids. J gave up 8 bases and V 4 bases, and 5 bases lay outside the gene matches. The germline V gene encodes CDR1 LGHDT and CDR2 YNNKEL (reference sequence). CDR3 residues: CASSLGTSGTHEQFF. Written as DNA, the CDR3 is TGTGCCAGCAGCCTCGGGACTAGCGGGACCCATGAGCAGTTCTTC.

This clone appeared a few times. The chain joins TRBV6-5 to TRBJ1-5, with D perhaps matching TRBD1 (6 bases). This CDR3 region has 14 residues. V was pared by 6 bases and J by 6 bases, with 15 bases between. Germline loops: CDR1 MNHEY, CDR2 SVGAGI. CDR3 loop: CASSSKQGAQPQHF. In nucleotides, the CDR3 is TGTGCCAGCAGCTCAAAACAGGGAGCTCAGCCCCAGCATTTT.

This clone was recorded once. The J gene is TRBJ1-2, the V gene TRBV10-3; D gene ambiguous. The CDR3 extends over 15 amino acids. CDR1 is ENHRY and CDR2 is SYGVKD in the germline V gene. Deletions cut 4 bases from V and 2 bases from J, with 14 bases between. The CDR3, as DNA: TGTGCCATCAGTGGAGGAGCAACTATGAACTATGGCTACACCTTC. Translating it yields CAISGGATMNYGYTF.

The chain uses TRBV6-5 and TRBJ2-2, with D perhaps matching TRBD1 (5 bases). Germline CDR1 MNHEY, CDR2 SVGAGI. The CDR3 extends over 12 amino acids. V gave up 2 bases and J gave up 11 bases, with 9 bases separating them. CDR3: CASSYNRKELFF. In DNA form, the CDR3 reads TGTGCCAGCAGTTACAACAGGAAAGAGCTGTTTTTT.

This clone was recorded a few times. This chain joins TRBV21-1 and TRBJ1-2; the table names TRBD1, a call not compared with the DNA. TRBV21-1 is listed as a pseudogene. This CDR3 comprises 13 residues. As DNA, the CDR3 is TGTGCCAGCAGCAAATTCTCCAGGTACGACTACACCTTC. It yields the protein CASSKFSRYDYTF.

This rearrangement joins TRBV19 to TRBJ2-1, with D perhaps matching TRBD1 (6 bases). The germline gives CDR1 LNHDA, CDR2 SQIVND (reference sequence). V lost 8 bases, J lost 3 bases, and 11 bases lay in between. The CDR3 runs to 13 residues. In DNA, the CDR3 is TGTGCCAGTGCAGGCAGGGGCTACAATGAGCAGTTCTTC. Protein: CASAGRGYNEQFF.

The chain joins TRBV10-2 to TRBJ2-7; TRBD2 matches at 11 bases. The CDR3 contains 15 residues. V was pared by 4 bases and J by 1 base, with 3 bases of the junction left unmatched. Germline lookup yields CDR1 WSHSY and CDR2 SAAADI. The CDR3 DNA reads as TGCGCCAGCAGTGTTGGACTAGCGGGTTCCTACGAGCAGTACTTC. Its translation: CASSVGLAGSYEQYF.

The chain is built from TRBV11-2 and TRBJ2-5; a weak D match, TRBD1 (6 bases). The germline gives CDR1 SGHAT, CDR2 FQNNGV. The CDR3 is 15 amino acids. V gave up 6 bases and J gave up 3 bases, with 17 bases separating them. DNA for the CDR3: TGTGCCAGCAGGCACCAGGGCAGGGGAGAAGAGACCCAGTACTTC. Translating gives CASRHQGRGEETQYF.

The chain links TRBV19 to TRBJ2-7, with a tentative D call TRBD1 (5 bases). The ends were cut back, 3 bases at V and 4 bases at J, with 10 bases in the middle. Germline V CDR1 and CDR2: LNHDA, SQIVND (reference sequence). The CDR3 totals 13 residues. This CDR3 reads CASSISRVYEQYF. CDR3 coding DNA: TGTGCCAGTAGTATCTCCAGGGTTTACGAGCAGTACTTC.

The gene calls are TRBV7-2 and TRBJ1-4; D is possibly TRBD1 (6 bases). The CDR3 sequence is 14 residues long. Germline assignment: CDR1 SGHTA and CDR2 FQGNSA. Trimming left V 4 bases short and J 4 bases short, with 10 bases between. In nucleotides, the CDR3 is TGTGCCAGCAGCTCGGGGGGGCTTAATGAAAAACTGTTTTTT. Amino acids: CASSSGGLNEKLFF.